These 6 T cell receptor beta chains came from one sample sequenced in a study of T cells in Graves' hyperthyroidism and ophthalmopathy. RNA transcripts gave rise to amplified TCR beta CDR3 regions. During a first-round RT-PCR of the TCR CDR3, the HTBI primer set was used. MiXCR was run by TCRdb on the multiplex PCR reads, yielding one entry per CDR3 protein. This sample yields about 500,000 distinct CDR3 sequences, of which 40% to 50% are seen a single time; roughly 45% belongs to the top ten. The sequenced sample was peripheral blood or thyroid tissue (not recorded which). The receptors originated from an adult woman with Graves' disease, either hyperthyroidism or ophthalmopathy (not recorded which).

J is TRBJ1-6 and V is TRBV20-1; no clear D gene. Germline values: CDR1 DFQATT, CDR2 SNEGSKA (reference sequence). This CDR3 is 14 amino acids long. Trimming stripped 0 bases from V and 7 bases from J, with 10 bases between. The CDR3: CSAREGGRNSPLHF. The CDR3 DNA follows: TGCAGTGCTAGAGAGGGAGGGCGGAATTCACCCCTCCACTTT.

The chain has TRBV10-3 and TRBJ2-7, with 11 bases aligning to TRBD2. The CDR3 consists of 13 residues. Germline CDR1 ENHRY, CDR2 SYGVKD. V lost 9 bases, J lost 4 bases, and 5 bases stayed unmatched. In DNA form, the CDR3 reads TGTGCCATAGCAACTAGCGGGAGTTACGAGCAGTACTTC. Amino acid sequence: CAIATSGSYEQYF.

J is TRBJ1-1 and V is TRBV29-1; tentatively, D is TRBD1 (5 bases). This CDR3 has 13 residues. Germline-derived CDR1 and CDR2 are SQVTM and ANQGSEA. V was shortened by 8 bases and J by 5 bases, with 18 bases between the two germline ends. DNA of the CDR3: TGCAGCTCCGGGGGGGATATAGGGACTGAAGCTTTCTTT. Translation: CSSGGDIGTEAFF.

The chain links TRBV7-8 to TRBJ2-3; D not resolved. Germline V lookup: CDR1 SGHVS, CDR2 FQNEAQ. The ends were cut back, 3 bases at V and 4 bases at J, with 23 bases in the middle. CDR3 length: 18 residues. CDR3 in amino acids: CASSLLPTRNSFADTQYF. As DNA, the CDR3 is TGTGCCAGCAGCTTGCTACCGACCAGAAACAGTTTCGCAGATACGCAGTATTTT. Complete variable domain (other parts from reference TRBV7-8 and TRBJ2-3): GAGVSQSPRYKVAKRGQDVALRCDPISGHVSLFWYQQALGQGPEFLTYFQNEAQLDKSGLPSDRFFAERPEGSVSTLKIQRTQQEDSAVYLCASSLLPTRNSFADTQYFGPGTRLTVL.

This clonotype was counted ten times or more. The V and J genes are TRBV29-1 and TRBJ2-7; 10 bases fit TRBD1. V was clipped by 8 bases and J by 3 bases; unmatched bases: 4. This CDR3 comprises 12 residues. The germline gives CDR1 SQVTM, CDR2 ANQGSEA. The CDR3 here is CSTRTGGYEQYF. CDR3 nucleotide sequence: TGCAGCACACGGACAGGGGGCTACGAGCAGTACTTC.

This clonotype was recorded at least ten times. The chain uses TRBV7-9 and TRBJ2-7, with D possibly being TRBD1 (5 bases). From germline, CDR1 is SEHNR and CDR2 FQNEAQ (reference sequence). This CDR3 has 14 residues. V was pared by 0 bases and J by 1 base, with 7 bases between. CDR3 in DNA: TGTGCCAGCAGCTTAGCCTACAGGTCCTACGAGCAGTACTTC. Translated, it gives CASSLAYRSYEQYF. Full variable domain (remainder filled in from reference TRBV7-9 and TRBJ2-7): DTGVSQNPRHKITKRGQNVTFRCDPISEHNRLYWYRQTLGQGPEFLTYFQNEAQLEKSRLLSDRFSAERPKGSFSTLEIQRTEQGDSAMYLCASSLAYRSYEQYFGPGTRLTVT.